This T cell receptor (beta chain) was profiled in a study of shared clonotypes between healthy human individuals. Whole-study findings and limits: Clonotype sharing levels among donors were expected to vary with sequencing depth. Even with large depth, rarefaction showed that sorted-subset sequencing was incomplete.

Germline V gene lookup returns CDR1 MNHNS and CDR2 SASEGT. V shed 0 bases and J shed 4 bases, with 9 bases lying between them. CDR3 size: 14 residues. TCRdb's table, derived via immunoSEQ multiplex PCR, lists solely in-frame clones and lacks some. Seen here are more than 2 million clones, roughly 95% observed once, and the top ten hold under 0.15%. Only one count was recorded for this clone. Its target is not known. The sequenced material came from naive CD4+ T cells sorted from blood. Indicated subset: CD45RA+ positively selected. V and J are TRBV6-1 and TRBJ2-5; perhaps TRBD1 as D (6 bases). The source of this sequence is a man younger than 30 in good health. This chain's CDR3 is CASSEASRGETQYF. The CDR3 region has the DNA TGTGCCAGCAGTGAAGCGTCCAGGGGAGAGACCCAGTACTTC.